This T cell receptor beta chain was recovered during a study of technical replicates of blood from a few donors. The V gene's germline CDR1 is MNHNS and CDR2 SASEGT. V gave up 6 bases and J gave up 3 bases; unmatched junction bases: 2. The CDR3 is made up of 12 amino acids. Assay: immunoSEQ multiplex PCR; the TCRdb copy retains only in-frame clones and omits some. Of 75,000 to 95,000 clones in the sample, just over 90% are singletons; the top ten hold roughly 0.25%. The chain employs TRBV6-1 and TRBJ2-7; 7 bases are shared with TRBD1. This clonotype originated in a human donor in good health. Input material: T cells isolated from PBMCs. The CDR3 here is CASRYRGYEQYF. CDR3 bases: TGTGCCAGCAGGTACAGGGGCTACGAGCAGTACTTC.